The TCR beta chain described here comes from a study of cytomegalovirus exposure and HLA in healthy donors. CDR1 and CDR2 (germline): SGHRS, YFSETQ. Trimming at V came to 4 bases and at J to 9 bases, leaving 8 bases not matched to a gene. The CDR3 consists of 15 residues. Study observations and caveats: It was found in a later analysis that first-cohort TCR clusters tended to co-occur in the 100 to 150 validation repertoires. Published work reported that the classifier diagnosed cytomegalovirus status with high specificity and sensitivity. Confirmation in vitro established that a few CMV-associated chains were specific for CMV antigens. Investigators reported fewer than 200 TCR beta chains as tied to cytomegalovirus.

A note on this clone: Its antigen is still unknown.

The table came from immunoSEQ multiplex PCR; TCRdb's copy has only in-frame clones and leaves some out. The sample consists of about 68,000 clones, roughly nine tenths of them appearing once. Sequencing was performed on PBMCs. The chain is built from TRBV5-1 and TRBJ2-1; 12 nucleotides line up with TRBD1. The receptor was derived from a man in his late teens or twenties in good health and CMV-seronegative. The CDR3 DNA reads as TGCGCCAGCAGCGGATCCGGGACAGGGGGCACTGAGCAGTTCTTC. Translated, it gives CASSGSGTGGTEQFF.